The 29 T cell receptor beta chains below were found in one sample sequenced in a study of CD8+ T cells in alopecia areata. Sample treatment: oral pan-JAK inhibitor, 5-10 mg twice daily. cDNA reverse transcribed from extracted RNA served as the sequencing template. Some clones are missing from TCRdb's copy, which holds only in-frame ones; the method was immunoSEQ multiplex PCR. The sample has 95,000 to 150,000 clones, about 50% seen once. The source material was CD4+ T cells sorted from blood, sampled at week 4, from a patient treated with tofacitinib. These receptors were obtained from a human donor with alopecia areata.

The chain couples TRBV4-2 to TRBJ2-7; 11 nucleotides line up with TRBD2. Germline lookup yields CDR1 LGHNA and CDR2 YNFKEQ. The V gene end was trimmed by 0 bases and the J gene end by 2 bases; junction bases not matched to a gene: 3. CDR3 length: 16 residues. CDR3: CASSQDFSGGAYEQYF. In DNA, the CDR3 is TGTGCCAGCAGCCAAGATTTTAGCGGGGGGGCCTACGAGCAGTACTTC.

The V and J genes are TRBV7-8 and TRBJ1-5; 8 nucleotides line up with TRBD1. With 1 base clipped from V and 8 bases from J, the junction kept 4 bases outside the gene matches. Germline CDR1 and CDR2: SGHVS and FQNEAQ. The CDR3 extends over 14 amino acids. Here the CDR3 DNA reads TGTGCCAGCAGCTTAGAGAACAGGGGGGAGCCCCAGCATTTT. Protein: CASSLENRGEPQHF.

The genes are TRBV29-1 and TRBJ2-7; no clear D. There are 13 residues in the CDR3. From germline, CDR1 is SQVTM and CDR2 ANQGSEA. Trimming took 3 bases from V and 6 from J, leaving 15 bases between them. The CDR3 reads CSVEVSLKAEQYF. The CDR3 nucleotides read TGCAGCGTTGAGGTTAGCCTAAAGGCCGAGCAGTACTTC.

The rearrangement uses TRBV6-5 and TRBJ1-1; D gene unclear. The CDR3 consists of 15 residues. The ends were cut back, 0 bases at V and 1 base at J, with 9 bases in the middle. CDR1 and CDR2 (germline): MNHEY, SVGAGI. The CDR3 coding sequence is TGTGCCAGCAGTTACTCCGCAGTATCGAACACTGAAGCTTTCTTT. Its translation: CASSYSAVSNTEAFF.

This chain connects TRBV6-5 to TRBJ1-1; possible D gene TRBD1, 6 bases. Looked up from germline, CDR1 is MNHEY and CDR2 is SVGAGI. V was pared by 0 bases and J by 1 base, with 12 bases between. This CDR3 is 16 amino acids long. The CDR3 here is CASSYSGGRSNTEAFF. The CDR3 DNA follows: TGTGCCAGCAGTTACTCCGGGGGCCGGTCGAACACTGAAGCTTTCTTT.

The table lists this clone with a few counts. The CDR3 loop is CASSPPLGGYTF. The CDR3 DNA is TGTGCCAGCAGCCCCCCCCTCGGTGGCTACACCTTC. This rearrangement joins TRBV7-8 to TRBJ1-2, with unresolved D. The germline V gene encodes CDR1 SGHVS and CDR2 FQNEAQ. The CDR3 is made up of 12 amino acids. V was cut by 5 bases and J by 7 bases, with 11 bases left in between.

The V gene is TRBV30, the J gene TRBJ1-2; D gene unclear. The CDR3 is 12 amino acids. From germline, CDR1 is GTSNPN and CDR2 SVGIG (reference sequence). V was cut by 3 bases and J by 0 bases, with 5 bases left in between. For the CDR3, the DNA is TGTGCCTGGAGACACGCTAACTATGGCTACACCTTC. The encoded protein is CAWRHANYGYTF.

Here the CDR3 DNA reads TGCGCCAGCAGCGCAGTCGGGGGCAACAATCAGCCCCAGCATTTT. Its protein is CASSAVGGNNQPQHF. This sequence joins TRBV5-1 and TRBJ1-5; a weak D match, TRBD1 (6 bases). Per the germline V gene, CDR1 is SGHRS and CDR2 is YFSETQ. With 4 bases removed from V and 3 bases from J, the gap between germline ends came to 14 bases. The CDR3 contains 15 residues.

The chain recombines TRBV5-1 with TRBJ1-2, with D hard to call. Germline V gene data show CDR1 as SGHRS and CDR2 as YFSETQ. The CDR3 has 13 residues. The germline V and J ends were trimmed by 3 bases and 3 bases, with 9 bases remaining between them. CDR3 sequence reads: CASSSQYDYGYTF. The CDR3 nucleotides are TGCGCCAGCAGCTCGCAGTACGACTATGGCTACACCTTC.

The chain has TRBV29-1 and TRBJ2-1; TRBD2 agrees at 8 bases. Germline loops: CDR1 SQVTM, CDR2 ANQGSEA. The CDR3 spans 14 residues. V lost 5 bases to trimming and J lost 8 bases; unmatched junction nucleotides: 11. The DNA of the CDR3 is TGCAGCGTTACTACTAGCGGCCTCTGGGATGAGCAGTTCTTC. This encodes CSVTTSGLWDEQFF.

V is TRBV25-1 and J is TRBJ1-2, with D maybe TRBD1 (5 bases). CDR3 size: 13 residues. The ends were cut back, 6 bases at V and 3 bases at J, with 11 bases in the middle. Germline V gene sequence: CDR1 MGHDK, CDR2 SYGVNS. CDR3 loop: CASRGEGDYGYTF. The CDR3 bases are TGTGCCAGCAGAGGGGAAGGAGACTATGGCTACACCTTC.

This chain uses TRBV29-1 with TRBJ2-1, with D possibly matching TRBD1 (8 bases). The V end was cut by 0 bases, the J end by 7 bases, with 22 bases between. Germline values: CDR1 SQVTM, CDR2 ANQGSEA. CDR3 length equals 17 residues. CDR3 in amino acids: CSVEDSRTGTTRNEQFF. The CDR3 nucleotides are TGCAGCGTTGAAGATTCAAGGACAGGGACTACAAGGAATGAGCAGTTCTTC.

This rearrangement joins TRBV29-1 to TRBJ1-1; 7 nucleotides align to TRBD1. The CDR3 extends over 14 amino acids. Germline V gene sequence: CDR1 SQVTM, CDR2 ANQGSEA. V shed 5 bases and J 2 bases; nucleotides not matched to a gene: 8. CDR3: CSVLIGTVNTEAFF. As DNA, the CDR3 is TGCAGCGTTCTCATAGGGACAGTTAACACTGAAGCTTTCTTT.

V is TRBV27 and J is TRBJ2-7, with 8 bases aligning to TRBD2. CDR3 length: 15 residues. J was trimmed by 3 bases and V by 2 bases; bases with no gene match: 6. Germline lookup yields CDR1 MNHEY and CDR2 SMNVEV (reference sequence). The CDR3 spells CASSLSRTSNYEQYF. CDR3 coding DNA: TGTGCCAGCAGTTTAAGTCGGACTAGCAACTACGAGCAGTACTTC.

The CDR3 protein is CASSLERISYEQYF. CDR3 nucleotides: TGTGCCAGCAGCTTGGAGCGGATCTCCTACGAGCAGTACTTC. The genes are TRBV5-5 and TRBJ2-7; weak D call: TRBD2 (5 bases). Germline CDR1 is SGHKS and CDR2 is YYEKEE (reference sequence). V was pared by 0 bases and J by 0 bases, with 7 bases between. This CDR3 contains 14 residues.

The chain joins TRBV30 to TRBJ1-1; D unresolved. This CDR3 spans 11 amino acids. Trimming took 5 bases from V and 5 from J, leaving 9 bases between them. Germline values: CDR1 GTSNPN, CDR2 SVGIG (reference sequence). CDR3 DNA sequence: TGTGCCTGGGCGGGATGGACTGAAGCTTTCTTT. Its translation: CAWAGWTEAFF.

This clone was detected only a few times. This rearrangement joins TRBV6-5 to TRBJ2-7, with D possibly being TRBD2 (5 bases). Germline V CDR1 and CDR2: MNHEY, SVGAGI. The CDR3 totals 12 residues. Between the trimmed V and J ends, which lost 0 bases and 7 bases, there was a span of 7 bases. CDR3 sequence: CASSYSREEQYF. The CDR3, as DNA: TGTGCCAGCAGTTACTCGAGGGAAGAGCAGTACTTC.

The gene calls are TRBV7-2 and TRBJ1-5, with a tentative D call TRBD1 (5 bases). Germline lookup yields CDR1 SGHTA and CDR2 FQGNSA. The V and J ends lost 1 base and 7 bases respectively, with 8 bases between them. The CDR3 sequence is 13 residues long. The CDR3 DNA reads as TGTGCCAGCAGCTTAGGCAGGGAGCAGCCCCAGCATTTT. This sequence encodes CASSLGREQPQHF.

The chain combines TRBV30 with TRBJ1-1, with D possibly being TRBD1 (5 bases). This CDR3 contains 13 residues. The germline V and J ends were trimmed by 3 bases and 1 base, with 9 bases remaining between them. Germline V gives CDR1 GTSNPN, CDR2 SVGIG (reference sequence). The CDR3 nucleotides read TGTGCCTGGAGACCGGGGCGGAACACTGAAGCTTTCTTT. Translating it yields CAWRPGRNTEAFF.

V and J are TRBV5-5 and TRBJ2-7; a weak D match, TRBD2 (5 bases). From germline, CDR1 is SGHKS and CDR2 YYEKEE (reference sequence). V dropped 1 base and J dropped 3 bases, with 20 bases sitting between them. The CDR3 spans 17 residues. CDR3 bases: TGTGCCAGCAGCTTGAATGGTGTCGCAGGAGGCTACTACGAGCAGTACTTC. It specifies CASSLNGVAGGYYEQYF.

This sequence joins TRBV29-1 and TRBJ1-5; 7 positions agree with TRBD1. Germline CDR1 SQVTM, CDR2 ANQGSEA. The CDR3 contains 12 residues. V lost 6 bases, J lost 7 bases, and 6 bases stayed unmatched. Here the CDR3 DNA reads TGCAGCGTGATGACAGGGAACCAGCCCCAGCATTTT. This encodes CSVMTGNQPQHF.

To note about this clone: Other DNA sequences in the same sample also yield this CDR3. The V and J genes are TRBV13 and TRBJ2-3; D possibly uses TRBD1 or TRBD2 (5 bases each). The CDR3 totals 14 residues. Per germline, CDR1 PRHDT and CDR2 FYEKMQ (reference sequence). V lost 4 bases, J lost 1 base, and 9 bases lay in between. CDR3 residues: CASSSGQGTDTQYF. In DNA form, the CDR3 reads TGTGCCAGCAGCTCGGGGCAGGGCACAGATACGCAGTATTTT. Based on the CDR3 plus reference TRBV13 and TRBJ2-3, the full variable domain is AAGVIQSPRHLIKEKRETATLKCYPIPRHDTVYWYQQGPGQDPQFLISFYEKMQSDKGSIPDRFSAQQFSDYHSELNMSSLELGDSALYFCASSSGQGTDTQYFGPGTRLTVL.

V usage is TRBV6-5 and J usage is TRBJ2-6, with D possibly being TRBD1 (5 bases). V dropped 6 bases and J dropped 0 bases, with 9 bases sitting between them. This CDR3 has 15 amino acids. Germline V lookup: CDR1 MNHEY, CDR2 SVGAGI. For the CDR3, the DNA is TGTGCCAGCAGCCACAGGCCCTCTGGGGCCAACGTCCTGACTTTC. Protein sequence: CASSHRPSGANVLTF.

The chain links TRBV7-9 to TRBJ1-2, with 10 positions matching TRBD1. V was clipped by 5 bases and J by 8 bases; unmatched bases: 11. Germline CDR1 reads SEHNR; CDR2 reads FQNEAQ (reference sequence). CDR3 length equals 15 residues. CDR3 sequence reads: CASSRLGQGRIGYTF. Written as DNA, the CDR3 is TGTGCCAGCAGCCGACTGGGACAGGGGAGAATCGGCTACACCTTC.

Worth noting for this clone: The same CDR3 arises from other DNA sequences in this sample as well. The chain's CDR3 is CSVEGNTEAFF. For the CDR3, the DNA is TGCAGCGTTGAAGGTAACACTGAAGCTTTCTTT. The chain is built from TRBV29-1 and TRBJ1-1; unclear D gene. Germline values: CDR1 SQVTM, CDR2 ANQGSEA. Trimming cost V 1 base and J 2 bases, with 2 bases left between them. This CDR3 has 11 residues.

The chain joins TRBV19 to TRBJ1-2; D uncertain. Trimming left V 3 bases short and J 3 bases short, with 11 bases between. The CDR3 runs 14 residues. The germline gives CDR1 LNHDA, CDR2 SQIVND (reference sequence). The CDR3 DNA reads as TGTGCCAGTAGTATGCGTGACACCCACTATGGCTACACCTTC. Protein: CASSMRDTHYGYTF.

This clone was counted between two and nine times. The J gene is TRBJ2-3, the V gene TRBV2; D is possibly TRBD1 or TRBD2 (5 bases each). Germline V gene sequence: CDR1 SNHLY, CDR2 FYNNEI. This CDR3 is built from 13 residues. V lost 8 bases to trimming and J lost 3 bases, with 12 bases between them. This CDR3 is CASALGETDTQYF. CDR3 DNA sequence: TGTGCCAGCGCCTTGGGGGAGACAGATACGCAGTATTTT.

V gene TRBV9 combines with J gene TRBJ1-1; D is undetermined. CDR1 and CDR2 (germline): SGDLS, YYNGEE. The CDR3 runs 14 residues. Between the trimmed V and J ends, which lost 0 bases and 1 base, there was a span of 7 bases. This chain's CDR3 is CASSVGPSNTEAFF. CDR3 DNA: TGTGCCAGCAGCGTAGGGCCTTCGAACACTGAAGCTTTCTTT.

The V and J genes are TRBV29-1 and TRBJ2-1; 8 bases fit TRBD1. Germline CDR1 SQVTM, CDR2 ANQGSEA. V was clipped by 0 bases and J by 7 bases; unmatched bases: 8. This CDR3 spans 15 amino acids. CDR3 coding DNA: TGCAGCGTTGAAGAGGCTCAGGGGGCGAGGAATGAGCAGTTCTTC. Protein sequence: CSVEEAQGARNEQFF.